In this sample, the clone carrying this TCR beta chain turned up a few times. As yet, its antigen is unknown. Other DNA sequences of this sample code for an identical CDR3. Per the germline V gene, CDR1 is MNHEY and CDR2 is SMNVEV (reference sequence). V was pared by 5 bases and J by 5 bases, with 12 bases between. The CDR3 has 13 amino acids. Sequencing was performed with immunoSEQ multiplex PCR; in TCRdb, only in-frame clones are kept and a portion is missing. The sample includes approximately 120,000 clones, roughly 87% seen only once; the top ten take over 4%. These data are taken from a study of T cell responses to AZD1222 COVID-19 vaccine. The study, taken as a whole, reports: Repertoires were obtained solely post-peak T cell response. White British ancestry dominated among donors, who included more females, and clonal diversity was possibly underestimated.

This sequence joins TRBV27 and TRBJ1-1, with D possibly being TRBD1 (6 bases). The specimen was peripheral blood, collected on day 0 of AZD1222 vaccination. The clonotype was recovered from an adult in good health. Here the CDR3 DNA reads TGTGCCAGCAGTCAACAGGGACGAACTGAAGCTTTCTTT. Protein: CASSQQGRTEAFF.